The present TCR beta chain was sequenced within a study of a mutant IDH1 vaccine in newly diagnosed glioma. This CDR3 has 12 residues. Germline CDR1 reads SGHTA; CDR2 reads FQGNSA. V lost 5 bases and J lost 9, with 13 bases in between. Only in-frame clones appear in the TCRdb table, and some are missing; sequencing was by immunoSEQ multiplex PCR. The table lists some 60,000 clones, 81% of them singletons, with 5.4% in the top ten. The time point: week 35, safety follow-up. Topical imiquimod accompanied each vaccine dose, which consisted of 300 ug of mutant IDH1 20-mer peptide. There were eight vaccinations for patients, given in weeks 1, 3, 5, 7, 11, 15, 19 and 23. As concerns this clone: Its antigen is still unknown.

This material consisted of PBMCs, taken from a glioma patient whose treatment included an IDH1 peptide vaccine. The chain employs TRBV7-2 and TRBJ1-1, with D unclear. The TCR was taken from a man aged 35-49 years with glioma. The CDR3 region has the DNA TGTGCCAGCAGCCCCTTCGCAATTCAAGCTTTCTTT. Translating gives CASSPFAIQAFF.